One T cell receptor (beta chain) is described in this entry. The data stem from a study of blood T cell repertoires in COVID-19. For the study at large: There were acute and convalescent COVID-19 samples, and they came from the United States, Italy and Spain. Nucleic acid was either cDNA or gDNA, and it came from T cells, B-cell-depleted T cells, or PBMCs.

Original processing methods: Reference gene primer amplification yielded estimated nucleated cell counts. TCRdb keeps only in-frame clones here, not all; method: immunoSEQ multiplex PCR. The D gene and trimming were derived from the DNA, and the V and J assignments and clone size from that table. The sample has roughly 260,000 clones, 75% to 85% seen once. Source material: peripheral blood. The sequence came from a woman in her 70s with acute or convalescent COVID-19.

The CDR3 protein is CASSTGELNTEAFF. The DNA for the CDR3 is TGTGCCAGCAGCACAGGGGAGTTAAACACTGAAGCTTTCTTT. The rearrangement uses TRBV5-6 and TRBJ1-1; 7 bases map to TRBD1. The CDR3 contains 14 residues. Germline CDR1 and CDR2: SGHDT and YYEEEE. V dropped 4 bases and J dropped 2; count of bases not matched to a gene: 5.